This entry describes one T cell receptor (beta chain). Its antigen is not yet known. Base qualities are not recorded, but no much larger clone differs from it by a single base. Additional DNA sequences in this sample encode the identical CDR3. Per the publication, the time point label means: newly diagnosed, previously untreated cHL patient sample. A Miltenyi CD4+ T cell isolation kit was used for magnetic negative selection to purify CD4+ T cells from thawed PBMCs. To serve as a comparison group for the relapsed/refractory trial patients, PBMCs were sequenced from patients with newly diagnosed, previously untreated classical Hodgkin lymphoma. Peripheral blood was collected in 8 mL Vacutainer Cell Preparation Tubes, from which PBMCs were isolated by centrifugation and then cryopreserved. Purified CD4+ and CD8+ fractions were prepared only for cases where an additional PBMC sample was available. On LS columns in a quadroMACS separator, the magnetically labelled cells were depleted, and the flow-through was collected as the purified fraction.

Genomic DNA was extracted with the Qiagen DNeasy kit from unsorted PBMCs and from negatively selected CD4+ and CD8+ fractions. TCR beta CDR3 regions were amplified by immunoSEQ multiplex PCR using primers annealing to V and J segments. A synthetic immune receptor repertoire was used to minimize amplification bias, and any remaining bias was removed computationally after sequencing. Concerning the study's data processing: Custom Python scripts were used to quantify repertoire diversity as the Shannon entropy index. Unsorted, CD4+ and CD8+ repertoires were analyzed separately, except in combined analyses where CD4+ and CD8+ sequences were merged in silico. This immuneACCESS table, as held by TCRdb, lists in-frame sequences with V and J called but not all clones. Of the missing ones, under half trace to an unresolved V gene in checked studies; the others have no known cause. V, J and clone size are those of that table, while D and trimming were read from the DNA. Across this sample there are 20,000 to 25,000 clones, with roughly nine tenths seen only once. The top ten clonotypes cover approximately 0.54% of the sample.

Trimming at the junction amounts to 3 bases on V and 5 bases on J, and the germline ends lie 8 bases apart. The cysteine opens and the phenylalanine closes a CDR3 of 13 amino acids. Of all the DNA, just the CDR3 is kept, 39 bases in frame from base 1. CDR1 and CDR2 are read off the germline V gene as MNHEY and SVGAGI. This sample stems from a study of PD-1 blockade in classical Hodgkin lymphoma (dated by TCRdb to the early 2020s). At the level of the whole study: The study used CyTOF and TCR beta sequencing to define a peripheral blood immune signature of response to PD-1 blockade in classical Hodgkin lymphoma.

Overall results and qualifications from the work: Newly diagnosed patients were reported to have lower baseline TCR diversity than healthy donors, and relapsed/refractory patients were reported to have lower baseline TCR diversity still. The study covered only a single clinical trial cohort, and the causes of the repertoire differences, possibly disease activity or prior therapy, were still not defined.

The clonotype was recovered from a human donor with classical Hodgkin lymphoma. The sequenced sample consisted of CD4+ T cells from blood. The chain employs TRBV6-5 and TRBJ1-5; the D gene cannot be named for sure. At the DNA level, the sequence is TGTGCCAGCAGTTATAGGTTGGATCAGCCCCAGCATTTT. The translation is CASSYRLDQPQHF.